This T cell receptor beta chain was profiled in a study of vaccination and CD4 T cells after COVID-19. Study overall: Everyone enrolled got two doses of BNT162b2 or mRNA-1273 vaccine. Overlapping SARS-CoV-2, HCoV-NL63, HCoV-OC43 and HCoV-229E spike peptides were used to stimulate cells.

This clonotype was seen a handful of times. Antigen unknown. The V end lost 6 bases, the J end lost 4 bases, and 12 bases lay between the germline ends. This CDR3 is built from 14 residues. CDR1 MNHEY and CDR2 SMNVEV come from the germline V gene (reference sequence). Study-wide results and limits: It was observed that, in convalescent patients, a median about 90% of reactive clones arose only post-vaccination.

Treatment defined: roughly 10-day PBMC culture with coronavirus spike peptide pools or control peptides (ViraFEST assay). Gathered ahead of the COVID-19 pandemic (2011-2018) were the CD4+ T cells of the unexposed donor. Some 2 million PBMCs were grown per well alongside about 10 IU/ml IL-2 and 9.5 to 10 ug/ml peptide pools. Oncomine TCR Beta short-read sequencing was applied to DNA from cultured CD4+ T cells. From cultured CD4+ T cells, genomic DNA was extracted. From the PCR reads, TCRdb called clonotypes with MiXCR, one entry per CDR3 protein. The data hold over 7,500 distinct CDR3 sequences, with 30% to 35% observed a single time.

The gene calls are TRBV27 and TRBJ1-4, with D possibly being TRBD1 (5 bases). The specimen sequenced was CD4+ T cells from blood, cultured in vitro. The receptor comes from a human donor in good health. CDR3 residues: CASSPGLNNEKLFF. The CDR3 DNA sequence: TGTGCCAGCAGCCCGGGGCTGAATAATGAAAAACTGTTTTTT. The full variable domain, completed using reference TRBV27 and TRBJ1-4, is EAQVTQNPRYLITVTGKKLTVTCSQNMNHEYMSWYRQDPGLGLRQIYYSMNVEVTDKGDVPEGYKVSRKEKRNFPLILESPSPNQTSLYFCASSPGLNNEKLFFGSGTQLSVL.